The source of this T cell receptor beta chain is a study of blood T cells in healthy people across ages. This clonotype has more than one count but fewer than ten. Sample-barcoded 5' priming and a J-beta primer mix drove a second PCR of roughly 7 to 11 cycles. TCRdb recomputed calls from the 5' RACE reads with MiXCR, one row per CDR3 protein. Of about 830,000 distinct CDR3 sequences listed, under 80% are singletons. Germline-derived CDR1 and CDR2 are SGHDN and FVKESK. The V end lost 1 base, the J end lost 11 bases, and 15 bases lay between the germline ends. This CDR3 is built from 15 residues. Every sample gave at least 5.5 micrograms of total RNA when it was extracted.

J is TRBJ1-6 and V is TRBV14, with a weak D call TRBD1 (5 bases). The receptor's source is a man aged 25-45 years in good health. Material for sequencing was blood. CDR3 in amino acids: CASSQAQGTLAPLHF. CDR3 coding DNA: TGTGCCAGCAGCCAAGCCCAGGGAACCCTCGCACCCCTCCACTTT.